Listed here are 30 T cell receptor beta chains from one sample, sequenced in a study of blood T cell repertoires in COVID-19. Assay: immunoSEQ multiplex PCR; the TCRdb copy retains only in-frame clones and omits some. The sample includes roughly 190,000 clones, 70% to 90% of them seen just once. The specimen sequenced was peripheral blood. These receptors came from a man in his 60s with active or convalescent COVID-19.

The chain carries TRBV7-6 and TRBJ2-1, with D perhaps matching TRBD1 (6 bases). This CDR3 region has 15 residues. V shed 5 bases and J shed 5 bases, with 16 bases lying between them. Looked up from germline, CDR1 is SGHVS and CDR2 is FNYEAQ. The CDR3 sequence is CASSPRTAGHNEQFF. CDR3 bases: TGTGCCAGCAGCCCCAGGACAGCTGGGCACAATGAGCAGTTCTTC.

This clone was observed a single time. The genes are TRBV2 and TRBJ1-1; 7 nucleotides agree with TRBD1. The CDR3 sequence is 13 residues long. From germline, CDR1 is SNHLY and CDR2 FYNNEI. Trimming removed 5 bases from V and 5 bases from J; junction bases left unmatched: 5. CDR3: CASSQQGVTEAFF. The CDR3 DNA is TGTGCCAGCAGTCAGCAGGGGGTGACTGAAGCTTTCTTT.

This clone has a handful of counts. The genes are TRBV4-1 and TRBJ1-2, with 7 nucleotides matching TRBD1. V shed 0 bases, J shed 5 bases, and the junction held 6 bases outside the gene matches. Per germline, CDR1 MGHRA and CDR2 YSYEKL. CDR3 length equals 15 residues. This CDR3 reads CASSQERGRSYGYTF. In DNA, the CDR3 is TGCGCCAGCAGCCAAGAAAGGGGGCGCTCATATGGCTACACCTTC.

The rearrangement links TRBV2 to TRBJ1-1, with D uncertain. The germline V and J ends were trimmed by 4 bases and 0 bases, with 9 bases remaining between them. Germline CDR1 is SNHLY and CDR2 is FYNNEI. There are 14 residues in the CDR3. The chain's CDR3 is CASSVAALNTEAFF. CDR3 DNA sequence: TGTGCCAGCAGTGTAGCAGCCCTGAACACTGAAGCTTTCTTT.

The rearrangement uses TRBV3-1 (or the pseudogene TRBV3-2) and TRBJ2-7; 8 bases align to TRBD1. Losses at the gene ends were 4 bases for V and 5 bases for J; bases not matched to a gene: 13. Germline values: CDR1 LGHDT, CDR2 YNNKEL (reference sequence). The CDR3 runs to 16 residues. The CDR3: CASSRGQARGSHEQYF. DNA for the CDR3: TGTGCCAGCAGCCGGGGACAGGCCAGGGGGAGCCACGAGCAGTACTTC.

The rearrangement joins TRBV19 to TRBJ1-2; D remains unclear. Germline CDR1 reads LNHDA; CDR2 reads SQIVND (reference sequence). The CDR3 spans 14 residues. V was clipped by 3 bases and J by 2 bases, with 10 bases between them. Here the CDR3 reads CASSIPGRNYGYTF. In nucleotides, the CDR3 is TGTGCCAGTAGTATTCCCGGCAGGAACTATGGCTACACCTTC.

This clone was counted only a few times. The chain has TRBV6-1 and TRBJ1-4, with TRBD1 matching 9 bases. CDR3 length equals 18 residues. V gave up 4 bases and J gave up 7 bases; unmatched junction bases: 16. CDR1 is MNHNS and CDR2 is SASEGT in the germline V gene. The CDR3 sequence: CASSATGTGRGPSEKLFF. CDR3 nucleotides: TGTGCCAGCAGTGCAACCGGGACAGGGAGAGGGCCGAGTGAAAAACTGTTTTTT.

The V call is TRBV13, the J call TRBJ2-7; 9 bases are a match to TRBD1. Germline V gene sequence: CDR1 PRHDT, CDR2 FYEKMQ (reference sequence). V lost 5 bases to trimming and J lost 2 bases; unmatched junction nucleotides: 7. This CDR3 has 15 amino acids. CDR3 sequence (DNA): TGTGCCAGCAGCACCCCGACAGGGGGAGCCTACGAGCAGTACTTC. It codes for CASSTPTGGAYEQYF.

This CDR3 is CASSPLSFRETQYF. CDR3 sequence (DNA): TGTGCCAGTAGTCCTCTTAGCTTCCGAGAGACCCAGTACTTC. This chain joins TRBV19 and TRBJ2-5; D call uncertain. Germline V CDR1 and CDR2: LNHDA, SQIVND (reference sequence). Trimming shortened V by 5 bases and J by 4 bases, and 14 bases separated the two germline ends. The CDR3 is 14 amino acids.

The chain carries TRBV5-4 and TRBJ1-1, with D unresolved. This CDR3 spans 14 amino acids. Looked up from germline, CDR1 is SGHNT and CDR2 is YYREEE (reference sequence). The ends were cut back, 0 bases at V and 1 base at J, with 7 bases in the middle. The CDR3: CASSLAAGNTEAFF. CDR3 coding DNA: TGTGCCAGCAGCTTGGCCGCGGGGAACACTGAAGCTTTCTTT.

V gene TRBV3-1 (or the pseudogene TRBV3-2) combines with J gene TRBJ2-3; 15 bases agree with TRBD2. V shed 1 base, J shed 6 bases, and the junction held 8 bases outside the gene matches. Germline V CDR1 and CDR2: LGHDT, YNNKEL (reference sequence). The length of the CDR3 is 18 residues. CDR3 amino acids: CASSQGGLAGGRLDTQYF. The CDR3 bases are TGTGCCAGCAGCCAAGGGGGACTAGCGGGGGGCCGTCTCGATACGCAGTATTTT.

The genes are TRBV5-1 and TRBJ2-1; perhaps TRBD2 as D (6 bases). This CDR3 comprises 13 residues. Trimming left V 3 bases short and J 4 bases short, with 8 bases between. CDR1 and CDR2 from the germline V gene are SGHRS and YFSETQ. In DNA form, the CDR3 reads TGCGCCAGCAGCTGGGGAGGTTACAATGAGCAGTTCTTC. This gives the protein CASSWGGYNEQFF. The full variable domain, rest sourced from reference TRBV5-1 and TRBJ2-1, is KAGVTQTPRYLIKTRGQQVTLSCSPISGHRSVSWYQQTPGQGLQFLFEYFSETQRNKGNFPGRFSGRQFSNSRSEMNVSTLELGDSALYLCASSWGGYNEQFFGPGTRLTVL.

V usage is TRBV5-1 and J usage is TRBJ2-5; perhaps TRBD2 as D (6 bases). V shed 3 bases and J shed 5 bases, with 11 bases lying between them. The CDR3 extends over 13 amino acids. Germline V gene lookup returns CDR1 SGHRS and CDR2 YFSETQ. The CDR3 DNA reads as TGCGCCAGCAGCTGGGGGGAAGGGGAGACCCAGTACTTC. It codes for CASSWGEGETQYF.

The chain combines TRBV6-6 with TRBJ1-6, with 9 positions matching TRBD1. Germline V gives CDR1 MNHNY, CDR2 SVGAGI (reference sequence). This CDR3 spans 15 amino acids. V trimming: 5 bases; J trimming: 7 bases; junction bases outside the gene matches: 6. The CDR3 DNA reads TGTGCCAGCAGTAAGGGACAGGGTGAGAATTCACCCCTCCACTTT. It is translated as CASSKGQGENSPLHF.

V is TRBV9 and J is TRBJ2-6; TRBD1 is a possible D gene (6 bases). V was pared by 0 bases and J by 2 bases, with 6 bases between. The CDR3 is 15 amino acids. Germline CDR1 SGDLS, CDR2 YYNGEE. CDR3 coding DNA: TGTGCCAGCAGCGTAGCAGGGGCTGGGGCCAACGTCCTGACTTTC. Protein product: CASSVAGAGANVLTF.

V and J are TRBV18 and TRBJ1-1; TRBD1 matches at 7 bases. J gave up 1 base and V 3 bases, and 2 bases lay outside the gene matches. The V gene's germline CDR1 is KGHSH and CDR2 LQKENI. The length of the CDR3 is 14 residues. This CDR3 is CASSPQGENTEAFF. For the CDR3, the DNA is TGTGCCAGCTCACCTCAGGGGGAGAACACTGAAGCTTTCTTT.

The chain employs TRBV9 and TRBJ1-6; 12 bases align to TRBD1. The CDR3 is 15 amino acids. Looked up from germline, CDR1 is SGDLS and CDR2 is YYNGEE. Trimming at V came to 3 bases and at J to 13 bases, leaving 8 bases not matched to a gene. In nucleotides, the CDR3 is TGTGCCAGCAGCGCGTCCGGGACAGGGGGCAGTCCCCTCCACTTT. It specifies CASSASGTGGSPLHF.

V and J are TRBV5-4 and TRBJ2-5, with 9 bases that match TRBD2. Trimming took 0 bases from V and 3 from J; bases not matched to a gene: 0. This CDR3 is 14 amino acids long. Per germline, CDR1 SGHNT and CDR2 YYREEE (reference sequence). CDR3 loop: CASSLGTSEETQYF. The CDR3 DNA reads as TGTGCCAGCAGCTTGGGGACTAGCGAAGAGACCCAGTACTTC.

Here the CDR3 reads CASSRRRGSSSYEQYF. CDR3 coding DNA: TGTGCCAGCAGCCGGCGACGGGGGTCGAGCTCCTACGAGCAGTACTTC. The chain carries TRBV14 and TRBJ2-7; D is perhaps TRBD2 (6 bases). V shed 4 bases and J shed 0 bases, with 16 bases lying between them. Per germline, CDR1 SGHDN and CDR2 FVKESK. The CDR3 runs to 16 residues.

The DNA for the CDR3 is TGCGCCAGCAGCTCATACCCCGGGACAGGGGGGGATGAGCAGTTCTTC. This sequence encodes CASSSYPGTGGDEQFF. This chain links TRBV5-1 with TRBJ2-1; 11 bases are a match to TRBD1. There are 16 residues in the CDR3. Per the germline V gene, CDR1 is SGHRS and CDR2 is YFSETQ. V was pared by 3 bases and J by 8 bases, with 10 bases of the junction left unmatched.

The chain uses TRBV12-5 and TRBJ1-2, with D possibly being TRBD1 (6 bases). The V end was cut by 7 bases, the J end by 7 bases, with 16 bases between. The CDR3 length is 13 residues. The germline CDR1 and CDR2 sequences are LGHNT and FRNRAP. The CDR3: CASVGGGAAGYTF. The CDR3 DNA follows: TGTGCTAGTGTCGGGGGGGGCGCGGCTGGCTACACCTTC.

On this clone itself: At one end the junction does not follow the germline gene, possibly because of a read error. The V call is TRBV19, the J call TRBJ1-5; D might be TRBD1 (6 bases). CDR1 is LNHDA, CDR2 SQIVND, per germline (reference sequence). This CDR3 comprises 15 residues. CDR3 sequence: CACSISGSGVQPQHF. The CDR3 DNA sequence: TGTGCCTGTAGTATTTCTGGGTCAGGGGTTCAGCCCCAGCATTTT.

The chain links TRBV5-1 to TRBJ1-1; D uncertain. Germline CDR1 SGHRS, CDR2 YFSETQ. This CDR3 has 13 residues. The V gene lost 1 base and the J gene lost 6 bases, with 10 bases spanning the gap. DNA of the CDR3: TGCGCCAGCAGCTTGTACGCGGGCTCTGAAGCTTTCTTT. Translated, it gives CASSLYAGSEAFF. Drawing the rest from reference TRBV5-1 and TRBJ1-1, the complete variable domain is KAGVTQTPRYLIKTRGQQVTLSCSPISGHRSVSWYQQTPGQGLQFLFEYFSETQRNKGNFPGRFSGRQFSNSRSEMNVSTLELGDSALYLCASSLYAGSEAFFGQGTRLTVV.

The chain employs TRBV7-9 and TRBJ2-3, with 9 nucleotides matching TRBD2. Germline V gene sequence: CDR1 SEHNR, CDR2 FQNEAQ (reference sequence). The junction had 6 bases not matched to a gene; V was cut back by 5 bases and J by 3 bases. This CDR3 is built from 15 residues. CDR3 sequence (DNA): TGTGCCAGCAGCACATATAGCGGGGGAACAGATACGCAGTATTTT. Protein: CASSTYSGGTDTQYF.

The CDR3, as DNA: TGTGCCAGCAGCCAAGAACCGAGAAATTCACCCCTCCACTTT. Amino acid sequence: CASSQEPRNSPLHF. The V call is TRBV3-1 (or the pseudogene TRBV3-2), the J call TRBJ1-6, with D uncertain. The CDR3 runs to 14 residues. The germline CDR1 and CDR2 sequences are LGHDT and YNNKEL (reference sequence). V gave up 0 bases and J gave up 7 bases, with 7 bases separating them.

This chain links TRBV7-3 with TRBJ2-3; D is perhaps TRBD2 (5 bases). This CDR3 comprises 13 residues. CDR1 and CDR2 from the germline V gene are SGHTA and FQGTGA. Trimming took 5 bases from V and 6 from J, leaving 12 bases between them. CDR3 amino acids: CASSAVVADTQYF. The CDR3 DNA reads as TGTGCCAGCAGCGCCGTGGTAGCGGATACGCAGTATTTT.

The J gene is TRBJ2-1, the V gene TRBV10-3; 7 bases align to TRBD1. Germline V gene lookup returns CDR1 ENHRY and CDR2 SYGVKD. The CDR3 runs to 14 residues. Trimming removed 8 bases from V and 6 bases from J; junction bases left unmatched: 10. The chain's CDR3 is CAIGAKGARNEQFF. Here the CDR3 DNA reads TGTGCCATCGGTGCAAAGGGGGCGCGCAATGAGCAGTTCTTC.

The chain recombines TRBV2 with TRBJ2-7; 8 bases agree with TRBD1. Germline values: CDR1 SNHLY, CDR2 FYNNEI. The CDR3 contains 13 residues. Germline trimming cut 5 bases from V and 2 bases from J; bases unmatched to any gene: 2. The DNA of the CDR3 is TGTGCCAGCAGTCTGACAGGGGCCTACGAGCAGTACTTC. Amino acid sequence: CASSLTGAYEQYF.

This chain joins TRBV5-7 and TRBJ1-5; 12 positions match TRBD1. TRBV5-7 counts as an open reading frame of uncertain function. The CDR3 loop spans 19 amino acids. The V gene end was trimmed by 5 bases and the J gene end by 8 bases; junction bases not matched to a gene: 20. The CDR3 spells CASRPLLDRGQGAQKPQHF. The CDR3 DNA is TGTGCCAGCAGACCTTTGTTAGACCGGGGACAGGGGGCGCAGAAGCCCCAGCATTTT.

The chain employs TRBV19 and TRBJ1-4; D might be TRBD1 (5 bases). This CDR3 is built from 14 residues. Germline values: CDR1 LNHDA, CDR2 SQIVND (reference sequence). Trimming took 10 bases from V and 2 from J, leaving 14 bases between them. The CDR3 nucleotides read TGTGCCACCACTACAGGTCCCACTAATGAAAAACTGTTTTTT. It translates to CATTTGPTNEKLFF.